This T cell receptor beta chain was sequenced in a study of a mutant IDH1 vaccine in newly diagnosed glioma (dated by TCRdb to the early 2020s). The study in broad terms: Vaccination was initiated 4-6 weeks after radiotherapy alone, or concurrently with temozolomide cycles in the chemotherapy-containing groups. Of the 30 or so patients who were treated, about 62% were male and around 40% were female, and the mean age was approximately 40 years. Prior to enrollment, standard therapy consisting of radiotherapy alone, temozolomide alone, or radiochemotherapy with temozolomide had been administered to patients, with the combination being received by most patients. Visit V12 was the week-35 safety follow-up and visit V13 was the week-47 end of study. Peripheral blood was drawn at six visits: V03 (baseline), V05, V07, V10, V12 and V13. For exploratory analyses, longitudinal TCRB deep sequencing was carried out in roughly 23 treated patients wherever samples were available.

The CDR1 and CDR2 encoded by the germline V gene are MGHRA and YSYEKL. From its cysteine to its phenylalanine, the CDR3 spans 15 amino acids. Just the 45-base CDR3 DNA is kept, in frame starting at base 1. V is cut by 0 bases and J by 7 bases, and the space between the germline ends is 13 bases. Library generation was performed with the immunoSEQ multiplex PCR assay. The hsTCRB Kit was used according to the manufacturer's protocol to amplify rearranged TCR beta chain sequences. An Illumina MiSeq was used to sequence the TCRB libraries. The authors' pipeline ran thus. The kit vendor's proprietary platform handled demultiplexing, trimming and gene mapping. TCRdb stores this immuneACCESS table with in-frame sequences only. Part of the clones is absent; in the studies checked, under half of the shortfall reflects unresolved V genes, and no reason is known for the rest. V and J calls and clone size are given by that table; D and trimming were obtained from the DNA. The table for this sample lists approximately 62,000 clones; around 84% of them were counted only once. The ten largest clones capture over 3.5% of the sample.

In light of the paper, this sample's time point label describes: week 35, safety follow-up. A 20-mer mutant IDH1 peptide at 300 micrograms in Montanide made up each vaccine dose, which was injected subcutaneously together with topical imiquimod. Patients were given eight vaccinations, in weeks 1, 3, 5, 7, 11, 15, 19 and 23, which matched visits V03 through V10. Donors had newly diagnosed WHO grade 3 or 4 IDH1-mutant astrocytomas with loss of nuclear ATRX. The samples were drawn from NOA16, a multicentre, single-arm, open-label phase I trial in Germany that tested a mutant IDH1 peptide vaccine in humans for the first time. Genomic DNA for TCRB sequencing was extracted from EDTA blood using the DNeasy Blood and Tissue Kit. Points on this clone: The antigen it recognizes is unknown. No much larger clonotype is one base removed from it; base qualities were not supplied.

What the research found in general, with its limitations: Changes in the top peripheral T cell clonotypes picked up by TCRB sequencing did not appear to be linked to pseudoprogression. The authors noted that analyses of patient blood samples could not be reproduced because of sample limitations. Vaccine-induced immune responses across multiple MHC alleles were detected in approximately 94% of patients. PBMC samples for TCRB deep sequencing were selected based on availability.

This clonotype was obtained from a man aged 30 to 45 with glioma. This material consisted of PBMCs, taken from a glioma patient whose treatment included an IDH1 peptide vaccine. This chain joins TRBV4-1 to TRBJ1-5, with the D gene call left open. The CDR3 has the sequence CASSQDSSGSQPQHF. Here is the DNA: TGCGCCAGCAGCCAAGATAGTTCGGGGTCGCAGCCCCAGCATTTT.